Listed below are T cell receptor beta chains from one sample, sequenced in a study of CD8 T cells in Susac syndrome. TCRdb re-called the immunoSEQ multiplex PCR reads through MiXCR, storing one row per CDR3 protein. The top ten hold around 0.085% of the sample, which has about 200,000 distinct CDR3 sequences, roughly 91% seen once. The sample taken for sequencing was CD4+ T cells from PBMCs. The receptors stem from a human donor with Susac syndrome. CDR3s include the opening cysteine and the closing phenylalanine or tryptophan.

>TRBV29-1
CSAELAGGTDTQYF
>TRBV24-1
CATSGRGDEQFF
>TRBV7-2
CASSWRLAGTTDTQYF
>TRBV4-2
CASSRDLGRTNEKLFF
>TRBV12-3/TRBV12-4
CASSPFSGGSGYTF
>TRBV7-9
CASSLSTGATNEKLFF
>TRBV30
CAWRSSGATYEQYF
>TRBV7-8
CASSLVIGSPLHF
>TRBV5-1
CASSLGGGSGNEQFF
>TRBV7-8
CASSLGGRAETQYF
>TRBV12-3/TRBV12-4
CASSLDTSPTDTQYF
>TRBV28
CASSLRLAGSYEQYF
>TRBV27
CASSRLAGTDTQYF
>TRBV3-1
CASSRLGSHNYGYTF
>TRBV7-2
CASRLRQVDYGYTF
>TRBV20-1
CSARVGAKNTEAFF
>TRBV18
CASSSYISGKDGYTF
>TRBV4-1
CASSQSSEKLFF
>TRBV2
CASRGREGQKSSYNEQFF
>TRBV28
CASSLKRRTDTQYF
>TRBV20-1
CSAGVTGSSYEQYF
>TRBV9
CASSVGHLTGQPQHF
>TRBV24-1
CATSERTDTQYF
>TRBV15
CATSRTATGGLIHEQFF
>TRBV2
CASTGRGPLKSAYEQYF
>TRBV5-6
CASSQDLSYEQYF